What follows are 17 T cell receptor beta chains derived from one specimen sequenced in a study of blood T cell repertoires in COVID-19. The method was immunoSEQ multiplex PCR; TCRdb's version includes in-frame clones alone and lacks a portion of them. Altogether around 76,000 clones are present, roughly 76% being singletons, with the ten largest covering 25% to 30%. Sample: peripheral blood. The receptors originated from a woman over 75 with active or convalescent COVID-19.

V is TRBV7-8 and J is TRBJ1-5, with a possible D match to TRBD1 (6 bases). V dropped 4 bases and J dropped 9 bases, with 10 bases sitting between them. The CDR3 has 12 amino acids. CDR1 is SGHVS and CDR2 is FQNEAQ in the germline V gene. CDR3 sequence: CASSSPTGPQHF. The CDR3 DNA follows: TGTGCCAGCAGCTCCCCGACAGGGCCCCAGCATTTT.

This clone was counted between two and nine times. The V gene is TRBV5-1, the J gene TRBJ1-1; D not resolved. Trimming removed 0 bases from V and 5 bases from J, with 11 bases in between. CDR3 length: 14 residues. Looked up from germline, CDR1 is SGHRS and CDR2 is YFSETQ. CDR3 sequence reads: CASSLERVETEAFF. CDR3 DNA: TGCGCCAGCAGCTTGGAGAGGGTTGAGACTGAAGCTTTCTTT.

The V gene is TRBV29-1, the J gene TRBJ2-3; TRBD2 aligns across 14 bases. V dropped 3 bases and J dropped 2; count of bases not matched to a gene: 4. The CDR3 runs 16 residues. Germline-derived CDR1 and CDR2 are SQVTM and ANQGSEA. The CDR3 region has the DNA TGCAGCGTTGAGGGACTAGCGGGGGCCCTCACAGATACGCAGTATTTT. It yields the protein CSVEGLAGALTDTQYF.

The chain carries TRBV5-5 and TRBJ1-6; 10 bases are a match to TRBD1. Germline trimming cut 2 bases from V and 5 bases from J; bases unmatched to any gene: 10. In germline, CDR1 is SGHKS, CDR2 YYEKEE (reference sequence). The CDR3 has 18 residues. CDR3 nucleotide sequence: TGTGCCAGCAGCTTCCAAATGGTAGGGACAGGGGATAATTCACCCCTCCACTTT. Protein sequence: CASSFQMVGTGDNSPLHF.

The gene calls are TRBV4-2 and TRBJ1-1; D unclear. V was clipped by 0 bases and J by 1 base, with 6 bases between them. Germline V gene data show CDR1 as LGHNA and CDR2 as YNFKEQ. The CDR3 consists of 14 residues. Here the CDR3 reads CASSQDGKNTEAFF. The CDR3 region has the DNA TGTGCCAGCAGCCAAGACGGGAAGAACACTGAAGCTTTCTTT.

This sequence joins TRBV24-1 and TRBJ1-3; D unclear. V lost 8 bases to trimming and J lost 8 bases, with 9 bases between them. The CDR3 is made up of 11 amino acids. CDR1 is KGHDR, CDR2 SFDVKD, per germline. Here the CDR3 DNA reads TGTGCCACCAATCCAGTGGACACCATATATTTT. Translating gives CATNPVDTIYF.

The rearrangement uses TRBV5-1 and TRBJ2-5, with a tentative D call TRBD2 (7 bases). Germline V gene data show CDR1 as SGHRS and CDR2 as YFSETQ. V lost 4 bases and J lost 4, with 20 bases in between. This CDR3 contains 16 residues. In nucleotides, the CDR3 is TGCGCCAGCAGCGCGGCTGCGGGGGCCCGGGCAGAGACCCAGTACTTC. It specifies CASSAAAGARAETQYF.

This CDR3 is CASSPTGQLETGELFF. The CDR3 coding sequence is TGTGCCAGCAGCCCTACCGGACAGTTGGAAACCGGGGAGCTGTTTTTT. This chain uses TRBV6-2 or TRBV6-3 with TRBJ2-2; weak D call: TRBD1 (6 bases). V dropped 6 bases and J dropped 5 bases, with 19 bases sitting between them. The CDR3 runs to 16 residues. CDR1 MNHEY and CDR2 SVGEGT come from the germline V gene.

The J gene is TRBJ1-1, the V gene TRBV19; unclear D gene. The germline V gene has CDR1 LNHDA and CDR2 SQIVND (reference sequence). V was trimmed by 7 bases and J by 1 base, leaving 10 bases between them. The CDR3 has 13 amino acids. The CDR3 region has the DNA TGTGCCAGTATAAGATCGGGGAACACTGAAGCTTTCTTT. Residues: CASIRSGNTEAFF.

On this clone: Other DNA sequences within the sample encode an identical CDR3. The V and J genes are TRBV7-3 and TRBJ1-1, with 9 bases lining up with TRBD1. The germline gives CDR1 SGHTA, CDR2 FQGTGA. The CDR3 length is 14 residues. V was pared by 5 bases and J by 2 bases, with 3 bases of the junction left unmatched. CDR3 nucleotide sequence: TGTGCCAGCAGCAAGACAGGGGGAAACACTGAAGCTTTCTTT. Its translation is CASSKTGGNTEAFF. Supplemented by reference TRBV7-3 and TRBJ1-1, the full variable domain reads GAGVSQTPSNKVTEKGKYVELRCDPISGHTALYWYRQSLGQGPEFLIYFQGTGAADDSGLPNDRFFAVRPEGSVSTLKIQRTERGDSAVYLCASSKTGGNTEAFFGQGTRLTVV.

The gene calls are TRBV28 and TRBJ1-5; D call uncertain. The CDR3 loop spans 15 amino acids. Germline V gene sequence: CDR1 MDHEN, CDR2 SYDVKM. The V gene lost 2 bases and the J gene lost 1 base, with 9 bases spanning the gap. The CDR3 DNA sequence: TGTGCCAGCAGTTTAGCGGGTATGAGCAATCAGCCCCAGCATTTT. This encodes CASSLAGMSNQPQHF.

V gene TRBV7-3 combines with J gene TRBJ2-3; D uncertain. Germline assignment: CDR1 SGHTA and CDR2 FQGTGA. Trimming left V 2 bases short and J 3 bases short, with 9 bases between. The length of the CDR3 is 14 residues. CDR3 sequence (DNA): TGTGCCAGCAGCTTACTACCCCGTACAGATACGCAGTATTTT. The encoded protein is CASSLLPRTDTQYF.

This clone was recorded a few times. The chain carries TRBV5-5 and TRBJ1-1, with D hard to call. This CDR3 contains 15 residues. Germline V CDR1 and CDR2: SGHKS, YYEKEE (reference sequence). V gave up 3 bases and J gave up 0 bases, with 12 bases separating them. In DNA, the CDR3 is TGTGCCAGCAGCTCTGGCGGGCCCCTGAACACTGAAGCTTTCTTT. It translates to CASSSGGPLNTEAFF.

The rearrangement uses TRBV5-6 and TRBJ1-1; 8 bases map to TRBD1. Trimming took 4 bases from V and 5 from J; bases not matched to a gene: 10. The germline V gene encodes CDR1 SGHDT and CDR2 YYEEEE. The CDR3 covers 15 residues. The CDR3 region has the DNA TGTGCCAGCAGCGTATTCGACAGGGGAGGGACTGAAGCTTTCTTT. Translated: CASSVFDRGGTEAFF. The full variable domain, in which reference TRBV5-6 and TRBJ1-1 provide the parts outside the CDR3, is DAGVTQSPTHLIKTRGQQVTLRCSPKSGHDTVSWYQQALGQGPQFIFQYYEEEERQRGNFPDRFSGHQFPNYSSELNVNALLLGDSALYLCASSVFDRGGTEAFFGQGTRLTVV.

The chain is built from TRBV6-1 and TRBJ2-3; 8 positions agree with TRBD2. Germline CDR1 and CDR2: MNHNS and SASEGT. V shed 2 bases, J shed 2 bases, and the junction held 9 bases outside the gene matches. The CDR3 extends over 17 amino acids. CDR3 sequence (DNA): TGTGCCAGCAGTGAAAGGGACGGGGGGGCCTCCACAGATACGCAGTATTTT. The encoded protein is CASSERDGGASTDTQYF.

This clone has a handful of counts. The gene calls are TRBV18 and TRBJ1-1; D might be TRBD1 (6 bases). The V gene's germline CDR1 is KGHSH and CDR2 LQKENI. The CDR3 is 14 amino acids. Trimming shortened V by 3 bases and J by 1 base, and 9 bases separated the two germline ends. Here the CDR3 DNA reads TGTGCCAGCTCACCGGGCAGGGGGAACACTGAAGCTTTCTTT. Protein product: CASSPGRGNTEAFF.

This chain connects TRBV5-3 to TRBJ1-2, with unresolved D. TRBV5-3 carries the ORF label, with uncertain function. This CDR3 is built from 15 residues. Trimming pared 0 bases from V and 8 bases from J, leaving 17 bases between. CDR3 nucleotide sequence: TGTGCCAGAAGCTTGGCCGCTTCGATAGAAAAAGGCTACACCTTC. The encoded protein is CARSLAASIEKGYTF.